The 8 T cell receptor beta chains in this list originate from one sample, sequenced in a study of shared clonotypes between healthy human individuals. Profiled with immunoSEQ multiplex PCR; TCRdb holds only in-frame clones, not every one. The top ten clones hold 1.4% of a sample with roughly 1,100,000 clones, approximately 76% of them seen once. The sample consisted of memory CD4+ T cells sorted from blood. Described subset: CD45RA-negative fraction. All receptors come from a man aged 18 to 30 in good health.

The chain recombines TRBV6-5 with TRBJ1-2; D remains ambiguous. The CDR3 loop spans 13 amino acids. Deletions cut 2 bases from V and 9 bases from J, with 13 bases between. Germline V lookup: CDR1 MNHEY, CDR2 SVGAGI. The CDR3 loop reads CASSYKRDSSYTF. Written as DNA, the CDR3 is TGTGCCAGCAGTTACAAAAGGGATTCGAGCTACACCTTC.

The chain carries TRBV4-1 and TRBJ2-6, with D possibly being TRBD1 (6 bases). The CDR3 runs to 16 residues. Germline V gene sequence: CDR1 MGHRA, CDR2 YSYEKL. V shed 6 bases and J shed 1 base, with 13 bases lying between them. In nucleotides, the CDR3 is TGCGCCAGCAGACAGGGTTCGGGGTCTGGGGCCAACGTCCTGACTTTC. Translation: CASRQGSGSGANVLTF.

The gene calls are TRBV18 and TRBJ2-7; 10 nucleotides match TRBD1. The V gene's germline CDR1 is KGHSH and CDR2 LQKENI. Trimming removed 4 bases from V and 4 bases from J; junction bases left unmatched: 10. The CDR3 extends over 16 amino acids. CDR3 amino acids: CASSLAAGTGDYEQYF. CDR3 coding DNA: TGTGCCAGCTCACTCGCAGCCGGGACAGGGGATTACGAGCAGTACTTC.

The V and J genes are TRBV30 and TRBJ2-7; perhaps TRBD2 as D (5 bases). V lost 0 bases and J lost 5, with 11 bases in between. In germline, CDR1 is GTSNPN, CDR2 SVGIG (reference sequence). The CDR3 consists of 13 residues. CDR3 protein: CAWSVGNRNEQYF. Written as DNA, the CDR3 is TGTGCCTGGAGTGTCGGGAATCGAAACGAGCAGTACTTC.

A note on this clone: Distinct nucleotide sequences in the sample also encode this CDR3. CDR3 nucleotides: TGTGCCAGTAGTACGACAGGTTTCAATCAGCCCCAGCATTTT. Translating gives CASSTTGFNQPQHF. The V gene is TRBV19, the J gene TRBJ1-5; D is possibly TRBD1 (6 bases). The germline V gene has CDR1 LNHDA and CDR2 SQIVND (reference sequence). Trimming stripped 4 bases from V and 3 bases from J, with 10 bases between. The CDR3 length is 14 residues.

This rearrangement joins TRBV4-3 to TRBJ1-2; perhaps TRBD1 as D (6 bases). The CDR3 consists of 14 residues. V lost 4 bases and J 3 bases, leaving 12 bases between the germline ends. The V gene's germline CDR1 is LGHNA and CDR2 YSLEER. The CDR3 sequence is CASSPGQYYYGYTF. The CDR3 DNA is TGCGCCAGCAGCCCCGGACAGTATTACTATGGCTACACCTTC.

The chain has TRBV5-4 and TRBJ2-7, with TRBD1 matching over 7 bases. Germline CDR1 SGHNT, CDR2 YYREEE (reference sequence). Trimming at V came to 5 bases and at J to 4 bases, leaving 3 bases not matched to a gene. This CDR3 contains 12 residues. The CDR3 sequence: CASSLTGYEQYF. CDR3 DNA sequence: TGTGCCAGCAGTTTGACAGGGTACGAGCAGTACTTC.

J is TRBJ1-4 and V is TRBV6-6; 10 positions match TRBD1. The CDR3 runs to 16 residues. V was pared by 6 bases and J by 7 bases, with 11 bases of the junction left unmatched. Germline V lookup: CDR1 MNHNY, CDR2 SVGAGI (reference sequence). CDR3: CASSRYSDRGLEKLFF. The CDR3, as DNA: TGTGCCAGCAGCCGTTACTCAGACAGGGGGCTTGAAAAACTGTTTTTT.